This is a list of T cell receptor beta chains from one sample in a study of OX40 agonist ivuxolimab in advanced cancers. Repertoires were generated with immunoSEQ multiplex PCR, while TCRdb's copy carries only in-frame clones and drops some. The sample consists of 60,000 to 90,000 clones, under 90% of them appearing once. The sequenced sample was CD4+ or CD8+ T cells sorted from blood, obtained in a trial of the OX40 agonist ivuxolimab. The receptors here all came from an adult with an advanced solid tumor such as melanoma, head and neck, liver or kidney cancer. Each CDR3 is given with its conserved first and last residue. Each record gives: CDR3 protein, CDR3 DNA, D gene, V gene, clone size, J gene. The D gene is left open where the match is weak. Size values are once, few and many counts, or a class for expanded clones, and some rows have none.

CDR3: CASSQTWTFFGAFF; DNA: TGTGCCAGCAGCCAAACTTGGACCTTCTTCGGGGCTTTCTTT; D: -; V: TRBV14; size: -; J: TRBJ1-1
CDR3: CASSQDLGNQPQHF; DNA: TGTGCCAGCAGCCAAGACTTGGGCAATCAGCCCCAGCATTTT; D: -; V: TRBV4-2; size: -; J: TRBJ1-5
CDR3: CASSEGQPQHF; DNA: TGTGCCAGCAGTGAAGGACAGCCCCAGCATTTT; D: -; V: TRBV6-1; size: -; J: TRBJ1-5
CDR3: CATGQIYNEQFF; DNA: TGTGCCACGGGACAGATATACAATGAGCAGTTCTTC; D: TRBD1; V: TRBV2; size: -; J: TRBJ2-1
CDR3: CASSSPQAGGNNEQFF; DNA: TGTGCCAGCAGTTCCCCCCAAGCGGGGGGAAACAATGAGCAGTTCTTC; D: TRBD2; V: TRBV28; size: -; J: TRBJ2-1
CDR3: CASSSLYTEAFF; DNA: TGTGCCAGCTCGTCATTGTACACTGAAGCTTTCTTT; D: -; V: TRBV18; size: -; J: TRBJ1-1
CDR3: CASSQEGAARETQYF; DNA: TGCGCCAGCAGCCAAGAGGGTGCAGCGCGCGAGACCCAGTACTTC; D: -; V: TRBV4-1; size: -; J: TRBJ2-5
CDR3: CASSGRGTGNTGELFF; DNA: TGCGCCAGCAGTGGTCGAGGGACAGGGAACACCGGGGAGCTGTTTTTT; D: TRBD1; V: TRBV5-1; size: -; J: TRBJ2-2
CDR3: CASRERLNSGANVLTF; DNA: TGTGCCAGTAGAGAGAGACTGAACTCTGGGGCCAACGTCCTGACTTTC; D: -; V: TRBV19; size: -; J: TRBJ2-6
CDR3: CATSRERGGWVNEQFF; DNA: TGTGCCACCAGCAGGGAGCGGGGGGGCTGGGTCAATGAGCAGTTCTTC; D: TRBD2; V: TRBV15; size: -; J: TRBJ2-1
CDR3: CASTPGRADTQYF; DNA: TGTGCCAGCACCCCCGGGAGGGCAGATACGCAGTATTTT; D: TRBD2; V: TRBV7-2; size: -; J: TRBJ2-3
CDR3: CASSVVGLGSGELFF; DNA: TGTGCCAGCAGCGTAGTGGGGCTCGGGTCCGGGGAGCTGTTTTTT; D: -; V: TRBV9; size: few; J: TRBJ2-2
CDR3: CASSLKTGGTEAFF; DNA: TGTGCCAGCAGCCTTAAGACAGGGGGCACTGAAGCTTTCTTT; D: TRBD1; V: TRBV5-5; size: -; J: TRBJ1-1
CDR3: CASSFGQGAENYGYTF; DNA: TGTGCCAGCAGCTTTGGACAGGGGGCTGAGAACTATGGCTACACCTTC; D: TRBD1; V: TRBV5-4; size: -; J: TRBJ1-2
CDR3: CASSLSEGMGGYTF; DNA: TGTGCCAGCAGCTTAAGCGAGGGTATGGGCGGCTACACCTTC; D: -; V: TRBV7-6; size: -; J: TRBJ1-2
CDR3: CASSPRQGFQETQYF; DNA: TGTGCCAGCAGCCCTCGACAGGGCTTCCAAGAGACCCAGTACTTC; D: TRBD1; V: TRBV9; size: -; J: TRBJ2-5
CDR3: CAISESGQGAIEQYF; DNA: TGTGCCATCAGTGAGTCGGGACAGGGGGCTATCGAGCAGTACTTC; D: TRBD1; V: TRBV10-3; size: -; J: TRBJ2-7
CDR3: CASSRQGAPGELFF; DNA: TGTGCCAGCAGCAGACAGGGGGCCCCCGGGGAGCTGTTTTTT; D: TRBD1; V: TRBV5-6; size: -; J: TRBJ2-2
CDR3: CASSFGPQAAEQFF; DNA: TGCGCCAGCAGCTTCGGGCCGCAGGCGGCTGAGCAGTTCTTC; D: -; V: TRBV5-1; size: few; J: TRBJ2-1
CDR3: CASSLSTGDGQYF; DNA: TGCGCCAGCAGCCTCTCGACTGGGGATGGGCAGTATTTT; D: -; V: TRBV4-3; size: -; J: TRBJ2-3
CDR3: CASSLRQGETQYF; DNA: TGTGCCAGCTCGCTGAGACAGGGAGAGACCCAGTACTTC; D: TRBD1; V: TRBV18; size: -; J: TRBJ2-5
CDR3: CASSSRGAGVVDEQFF; DNA: TGCGCCAGCAGCTCGAGAGGAGCGGGAGTGGTGGATGAGCAGTTCTTC; D: TRBD2; V: TRBV5-1; size: few; J: TRBJ2-1
CDR3: CAISGGGLMNTGELFF; DNA: TGTGCCATCAGTGGAGGGGGGCTGATGAACACCGGGGAGCTGTTTTTT; D: -; V: TRBV10-3; size: -; J: TRBJ2-2
CDR3: CASSYSGTGYGYTF; DNA: TGTGCCAGCAGCTACTCCGGGACAGGCTATGGCTACACCTTC; D: TRBD1; V: TRBV7-2; size: -; J: TRBJ1-2
CDR3: CASRVTGSNYGYTF; DNA: TGTGCCAGCAGGGTGACAGGGTCCAACTATGGCTACACCTTC; D: TRBD1; V: TRBV28; size: -; J: TRBJ1-2
CDR3: CASSAWTSTDTQYF; DNA: TGTGCCAGTAGTGCATGGACTAGCACAGATACGCAGTATTTT; D: -; V: TRBV19; size: -; J: TRBJ2-3
CDR3: CASSATGGISYNEQFF; DNA: TGTGCCAGCAGCGCAACAGGGGGCATCTCCTACAATGAGCAGTTCTTC; D: TRBD1; V: TRBV7-6; size: -; J: TRBJ2-1
CDR3: CASSGGRGLIAAFF; DNA: TGTGCCAGCAGCGGGGGCAGGGGATTGATTGCAGCTTTCTTT; D: -; V: TRBV7-2; size: -; J: TRBJ1-1
CDR3: CASSLSGTSSAKNIQYF; DNA: TGCGCCAGCAGCTTGTCCGGGACTAGTAGCGCCAAAAACATTCAGTACTTC; D: TRBD2; V: TRBV5-1; size: -; J: TRBJ2-4
CDR3: CASISRYRVETQYF; DNA: TGTGCCTCCATTTCCCGGTACAGGGTGGAGACCCAGTACTTC; D: -; V: TRBV30; size: -; J: TRBJ2-5
CDR3: CASSRVRVAEQYF; DNA: TGTGCCAGCAGCCGAGTTAGAGTAGCCGAGCAGTACTTC; D: -; V: TRBV7-2; size: -; J: TRBJ2-7
CDR3: CASSYPEVRSYNEQFF; DNA: TGTGCCAGCAGTTACCCAGAGGTCAGGAGCTACAATGAGCAGTTCTTC; D: -; V: TRBV6-6; size: once; J: TRBJ2-1
CDR3: CASSLIGRGLGSTDTQYF; DNA: TGCGCCAGCAGCTTGATCGGCAGGGGGCTAGGTAGCACAGATACGCAGTATTTT; D: TRBD1; V: TRBV5-1; size: -; J: TRBJ2-3
CDR3: CASSLTGGYTDTQYF; DNA: TGTGCCAGCAGCTTAACGGGGGGATACACAGATACGCAGTATTTT; D: TRBD2; V: TRBV5-4; size: -; J: TRBJ2-3
CDR3: CASSRDGTGGLNTEAFF; DNA: TGTGCCAGCAGCCGCGATGGGACAGGGGGCTTGAACACTGAAGCTTTCTTT; D: TRBD1; V: TRBV7-9; size: -; J: TRBJ1-1
CDR3: CASSLGGQHGYTF; DNA: TGTGCCAGCAGCTTAGGGGGACAACATGGCTACACCTTC; D: -; V: TRBV7-9; size: -; J: TRBJ1-2
CDR3: CSVPRTSASTDTQYF; DNA: TGCAGCGTCCCGAGGACATCCGCTAGCACAGATACGCAGTATTTT; D: -; V: TRBV29-1; size: -; J: TRBJ2-3
CDR3: CASRGGGAETQYF; DNA: TGTGCCAGTCGCGGAGGGGGCGCAGAGACCCAGTACTTC; D: -; V: TRBV6-1; size: -; J: TRBJ2-5
CDR3: CASSAFSAGTEAFF; DNA: TGTGCCAGCAGCGCCTTCTCGGCCGGCACTGAAGCTTTCTTT; D: -; V: TRBV9; size: -; J: TRBJ1-1
CDR3: CASSRPTSGRDEQFF; DNA: TGTGCCAGCAGCCGACCTACTAGCGGGAGAGATGAGCAGTTCTTC; D: TRBD2; V: TRBV7-2; size: -; J: TRBJ2-1
CDR3: CSVQPPGRHEKLFF; DNA: TGCAGCGTCCAACCCCCGGGACGTCATGAAAAACTGTTTTTT; D: -; V: TRBV29-1; size: -; J: TRBJ1-4
CDR3: CASNGTPDVGRSNQPQHF; DNA: TGTGCCAGCAACGGGACCCCCGATGTGGGTAGAAGCAATCAGCCCCAGCATTTT; D: -; V: TRBV2; size: once; J: TRBJ1-5
CDR3: CASSQAARGQGYGYTF; DNA: TGCGCCAGCAGCCAAGCGGCCAGGGGGCAGGGCTATGGCTACACCTTC; D: TRBD1; V: TRBV4-1; size: few; J: TRBJ1-2
CDR3: CAWRSPGTGGREQYF; DNA: TGTGCCTGGAGATCACCCGGGACAGGGGGTCGCGAGCAGTACTTC; D: TRBD1; V: TRBV30; size: once; J: TRBJ2-7
CDR3: CSGYTGAGRETQYF; DNA: TGCAGCGGGTACACGGGGGCTGGGCGAGAGACCCAGTACTTC; D: -; V: TRBV29-1; size: once; J: TRBJ2-5
CDR3: CASSPGAFSYEQYF; DNA: TGCGCCAGCAGCCCCGGCGCCTTCTCCTACGAGCAGTACTTC; D: -; V: TRBV4-1; size: few; J: TRBJ2-7